This TCR beta chain was recovered during a study of shared clonotypes between healthy human individuals. Looking at the study overall: The study drew on two women and three men aged 18 to 49 as donors. Study conclusions and caveats: The donor pool, a small one, limited the genetic and exposure-history diversity represented. Large depth notwithstanding, sorted-subset sequencing proved incomplete by rarefaction.

This CDR3 has 14 amino acids. V was shortened by 4 bases and J by 7 bases, with 14 bases between the two germline ends. Germline CDR1 SGHVS, CDR2 FQNEAQ. Only one count was recorded for this clone. Antigen: not known. Only in-frame clones appear in the TCRdb table, and some are missing; sequencing was by immunoSEQ multiplex PCR. The sample includes over 150,000 clones, approximately 61% of them seen just once. The V call is TRBV7-8, the J call TRBJ1-3, with D possibly TRBD1 on 6 matching bases. The TCR was taken from a young man in good health. The source material was memory CD4+ T cells sorted from blood. Subset in this sample: CD45RA-negative fraction. The DNA of the CDR3 is TGTGCCAGCAGCTCACAGGGTTTTGGGAACACCATATATTTT. Translation gives CASSSQGFGNTIYF. Full variable domain (rest looked up from reference TRBV7-8 and TRBJ1-3): GAGVSQSPRYKVAKRGQDVALRCDPISGHVSLFWYQQALGQGPEFLTYFQNEAQLDKSGLPSDRFFAERPEGSVSTLKIQRTQQEDSAVYLCASSSQGFGNTIYFGEGSWLTVV.